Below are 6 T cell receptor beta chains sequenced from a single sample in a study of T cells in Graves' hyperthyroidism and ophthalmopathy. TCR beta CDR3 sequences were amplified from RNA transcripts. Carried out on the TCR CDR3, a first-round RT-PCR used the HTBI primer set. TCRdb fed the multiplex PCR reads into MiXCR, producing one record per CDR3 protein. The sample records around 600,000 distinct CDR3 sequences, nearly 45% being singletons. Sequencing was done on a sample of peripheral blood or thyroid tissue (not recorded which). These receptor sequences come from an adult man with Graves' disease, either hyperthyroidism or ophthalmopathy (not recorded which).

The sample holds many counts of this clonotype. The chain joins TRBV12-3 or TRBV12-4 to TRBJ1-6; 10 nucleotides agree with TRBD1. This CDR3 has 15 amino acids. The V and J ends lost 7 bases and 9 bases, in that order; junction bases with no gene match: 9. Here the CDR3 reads CASTYSGQGSSPLHF. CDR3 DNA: TGTGCCAGCACCTACTCGGGACAGGGGAGTTCACCCCTCCACTTT.

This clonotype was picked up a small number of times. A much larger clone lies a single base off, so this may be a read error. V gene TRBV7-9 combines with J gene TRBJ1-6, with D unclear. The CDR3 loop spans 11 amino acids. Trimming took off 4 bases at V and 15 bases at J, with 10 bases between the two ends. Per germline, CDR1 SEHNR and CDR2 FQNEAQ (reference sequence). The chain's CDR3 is CASSSGGNLHF. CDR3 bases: TGTGCCAGCAGCTCCGGTGGGAACCTCCACTTT. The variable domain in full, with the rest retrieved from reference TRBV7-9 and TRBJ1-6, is DTGVSQNPRHKITKRGQNVTFRCDPISEHNRLYWYRQTLGQGPEFLTYFQNEAQLEKSRLLSDRFSAERPKGSFSTLEIQRTEQGDSAMYLCASSSGGNLHFGNGTRLTVT.

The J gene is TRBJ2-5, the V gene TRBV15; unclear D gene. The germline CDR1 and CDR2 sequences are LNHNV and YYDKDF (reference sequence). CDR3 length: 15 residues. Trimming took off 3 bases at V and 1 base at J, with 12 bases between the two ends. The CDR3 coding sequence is TGTGCCACCAGCAGCCCGACTCGGGTCCAAGAGACCCAGTACTTC. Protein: CATSSPTRVQETQYF.

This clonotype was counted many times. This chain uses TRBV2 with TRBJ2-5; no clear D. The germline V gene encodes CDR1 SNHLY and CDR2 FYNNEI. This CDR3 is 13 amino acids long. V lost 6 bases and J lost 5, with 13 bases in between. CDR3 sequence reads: CASSRDLRETQYF. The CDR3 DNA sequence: TGTGCCAGCAGCAGAGACCTCCGGGAGACCCAGTACTTC.

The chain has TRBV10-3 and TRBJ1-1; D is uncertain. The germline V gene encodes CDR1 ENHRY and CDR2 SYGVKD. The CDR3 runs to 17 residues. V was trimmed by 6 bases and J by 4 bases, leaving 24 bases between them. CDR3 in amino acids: CAISQALGEDRGTEAFF. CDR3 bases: TGTGCCATCAGCCAGGCTTTGGGTGAGGACCGGGGCACTGAAGCTTTCTTT.

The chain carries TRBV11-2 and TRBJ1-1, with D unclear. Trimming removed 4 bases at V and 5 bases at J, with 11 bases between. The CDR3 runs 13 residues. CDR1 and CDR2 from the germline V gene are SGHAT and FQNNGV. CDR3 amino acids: CASSSLRRTEAFF. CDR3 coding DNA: TGTGCCAGCAGCTCCCTGAGAAGGACTGAAGCTTTCTTT.